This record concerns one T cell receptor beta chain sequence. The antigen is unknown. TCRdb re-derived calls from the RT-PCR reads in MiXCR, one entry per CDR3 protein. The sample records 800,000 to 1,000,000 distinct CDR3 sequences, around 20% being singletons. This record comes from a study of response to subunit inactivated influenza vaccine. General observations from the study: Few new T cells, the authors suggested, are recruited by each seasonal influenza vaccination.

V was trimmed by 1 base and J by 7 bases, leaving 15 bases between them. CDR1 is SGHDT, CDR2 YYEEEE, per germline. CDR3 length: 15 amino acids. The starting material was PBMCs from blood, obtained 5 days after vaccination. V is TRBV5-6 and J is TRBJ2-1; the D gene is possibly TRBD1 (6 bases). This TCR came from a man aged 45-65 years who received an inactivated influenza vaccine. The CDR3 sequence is CASSLSYFTGNEQFF. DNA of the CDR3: TGTGCCAGCAGCTTGTCTTACTTCACAGGGAATGAGCAGTTCTTC.